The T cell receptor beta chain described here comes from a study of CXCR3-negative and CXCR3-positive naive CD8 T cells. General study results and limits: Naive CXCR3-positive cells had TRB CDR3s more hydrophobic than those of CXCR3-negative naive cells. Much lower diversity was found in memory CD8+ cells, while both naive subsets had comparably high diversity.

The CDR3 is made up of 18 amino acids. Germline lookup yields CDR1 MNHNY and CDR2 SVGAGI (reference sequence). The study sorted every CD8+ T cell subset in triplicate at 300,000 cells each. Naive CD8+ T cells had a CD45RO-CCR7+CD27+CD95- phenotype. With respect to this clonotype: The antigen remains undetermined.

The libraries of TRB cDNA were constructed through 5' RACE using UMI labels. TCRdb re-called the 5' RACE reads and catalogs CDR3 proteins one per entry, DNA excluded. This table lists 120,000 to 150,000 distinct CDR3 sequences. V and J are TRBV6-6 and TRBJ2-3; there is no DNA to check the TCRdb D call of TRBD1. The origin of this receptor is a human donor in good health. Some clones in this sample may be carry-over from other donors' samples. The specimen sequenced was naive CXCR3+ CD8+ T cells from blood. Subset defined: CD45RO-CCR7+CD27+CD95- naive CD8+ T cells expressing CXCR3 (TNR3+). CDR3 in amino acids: CASSYPGTGETSTDTQYF.